Each of the 29 T cell receptor beta chains below was sequenced from the same sample in a study of blood T cell repertoires in COVID-19 (dated by TCRdb to about 2020). The library was produced with the immunoSEQ multiplex PCR assay. Drawn from immuneACCESS, this table holds only the in-frame rearrangements with V and J called that TCRdb kept. Clones are partly lost; checked studies trace under half to an unresolved V gene and leave the rest unexplained. In this sample the table shows fewer than 500,000 clones, around 89% of which occur a single time. The top ten clones comprise roughly 4% of the sample. Sequencing was carried out using peripheral blood. The receptors come from a woman aged 25 to 45 with acute or convalescent COVID-19.

The J gene is TRBJ1-2, the V gene TRBV6-5; a weak D match, TRBD1 (6 bases). The length of the CDR3 is 15 residues. Germline loops: CDR1 MNHEY, CDR2 SVGAGI. Trimming shortened V by 6 bases and J by 3 bases, and 17 bases separated the two germline ends. Here the CDR3 DNA reads TGTGCCAGCAGAAGGGCCTACAGGGCTCACTATGGCTACACCTTC. It translates to CASRRAYRAHYGYTF.

The chain combines TRBV7-3 with TRBJ2-5; 8 bases line up with TRBD1. The CDR3 loop spans 16 amino acids. Unmatched junction bases numbered 8, after V lost 1 base and J lost 4 bases. The germline gives CDR1 SGHTA, CDR2 FQGTGA. The DNA for the CDR3 is TGTGCCAGCAGCTTAATGTCGACAGGGGTGAGAGAGACCCAGTACTTC. Translated: CASSLMSTGVRETQYF.

The V call is TRBV7-3, the J call TRBJ2-3, with a weak D call TRBD2 (6 bases). Germline loops: CDR1 SGHTA, CDR2 FQGTGA. V gave up 2 bases and J gave up 5 bases, with 11 bases separating them. This CDR3 comprises 14 residues. The CDR3 region has the DNA TGTGCCAGCAGCTTATTCGGGGGAGTAGATACGCAGTATTTT. Amino acids: CASSLFGGVDTQYF.

The chain is built from TRBV9 and TRBJ2-1, with 13 positions matching TRBD2. Germline loops: CDR1 SGDLS, CDR2 YYNGEE. CDR3 size: 19 residues. V shed 4 bases, J shed 8 bases, and the junction held 18 bases outside the gene matches. CDR3 nucleotides: TGTGCCAGCAGCCTCCATCCTCCAAGAGGGACTAGCGGGAAGGATGAGCAGTTCTTC. Encoded protein: CASSLHPPRGTSGKDEQFF.

The rearrangement joins TRBV3-1 (or the pseudogene TRBV3-2) to TRBJ2-1; 10 nucleotides agree with TRBD1. The CDR3 has 15 residues. V lost 2 bases and J lost 7; bases outside the gene matches: 5. Germline V gives CDR1 LGHDT, CDR2 YNNKEL (reference sequence). Here the CDR3 reads CASSQTDRGRNEQFF. The CDR3 DNA reads as TGTGCCAGCAGCCAAACGGACAGGGGGAGGAATGAGCAGTTCTTC.

The rearrangement uses TRBV7-2 and TRBJ2-7, with a tentative D call TRBD1 (5 bases). CDR3 length equals 13 residues. Germline lookup yields CDR1 SGHTA and CDR2 FQGNSA. Trimming shortened V by 6 bases and J by 4 bases, and 13 bases separated the two germline ends. CDR3 amino acids: CASSRITGYEQYF. The CDR3 region has the DNA TGTGCCAGCAGTCGTATTACAGGTTACGAGCAGTACTTC.

This clone was seen only once. This chain joins TRBV7-9 and TRBJ2-5; 7 bases fit TRBD2. The CDR3 length is 16 residues. Germline CDR1 reads SEHNR; CDR2 reads FQNEAQ (reference sequence). The junction had 14 bases not matched to a gene; V was cut back by 7 bases and J by 3 bases. DNA of the CDR3: TGTGCCAGCACCCTAGGGGTCGGGGAGGGTGAAGAGACCCAGTACTTC. Its translation is CASTLGVGEGEETQYF. Full variable domain (rest looked up from reference TRBV7-9 and TRBJ2-5): DTGVSQNPRHKITKRGQNVTFRCDPISEHNRLYWYRQTLGQGPEFLTYFQNEAQLEKSRLLSDRFSAERPKGSFSTLEIQRTEQGDSAMYLCASTLGVGEGEETQYFGPGTRLLVL.

The chain recombines TRBV24-1 with TRBJ2-3; 7 bases are a match to TRBD1. This CDR3 is built from 16 residues. CDR1 is KGHDR, CDR2 SFDVKD, per germline. Trimming at V came to 7 bases and at J to 1 base, leaving 10 bases not matched to a gene. In DNA, the CDR3 is TGTGCCACCAGGACAGGGCCAAGATCTGGCACAGATACGCAGTATTTT. This gives the protein CATRTGPRSGTDTQYF.

This clone was counted once. This chain joins TRBV13 and TRBJ1-1; a possible D gene is TRBD1 (6 bases). Trimming left V 0 bases short and J 3 bases short, with 8 bases between. Germline V lookup: CDR1 PRHDT, CDR2 FYEKMQ (reference sequence). This CDR3 contains 14 residues. This CDR3 is CASSLGQGYTEAFF. CDR3 sequence (DNA): TGTGCCAGCAGCTTAGGTCAGGGGTACACTGAAGCTTTCTTT.

The chain couples TRBV30 to TRBJ1-2, with D unclear. CDR3 length equals 12 residues. Per the germline V gene, CDR1 is GTSNPN and CDR2 is SVGIG (reference sequence). Trimming took off 0 bases at V and 5 bases at J, with 7 bases between the two ends. The CDR3 sequence: CAWSVFGYGYTF. For the CDR3, the DNA is TGTGCCTGGAGTGTTTTCGGGTATGGCTACACCTTC.

The chain joins TRBV7-3 to TRBJ1-3, with D perhaps matching TRBD1 (5 bases). The CDR3 covers 13 residues. The germline gives CDR1 SGHTA, CDR2 FQGTGA. V shed 5 bases and J shed 4 bases, with 9 bases lying between them. The chain's CDR3 is CASSITGGNTIYF. For the CDR3, the DNA is TGTGCCAGCAGCATTACAGGAGGAAACACCATATATTTT.

The gene calls are TRBV6-4 and TRBJ1-3; tentatively, D is TRBD1 (6 bases). V was pared by 2 bases and J by 0 bases, with 17 bases between. The CDR3 is 18 residues long. The germline V gene has CDR1 MRHNA and CDR2 SNTAGT. In DNA form, the CDR3 reads TGTGCCAGCAGTGACAGTTTAAGGACAGTTGGCTCTGGAAACACCATATATTTT. It yields the protein CASSDSLRTVGSGNTIYF.

The chain employs TRBV12-5 and TRBJ2-3; D not certain. From germline, CDR1 is LGHNT and CDR2 FRNRAP. The CDR3 runs 12 residues. V was clipped by 6 bases and J by 2 bases, with 6 bases between them. Written as DNA, the CDR3 is TGTGCTAGTGGCCTCTACACAGATACGCAGTATTTT. Protein sequence: CASGLYTDTQYF.

CDR3 residues: CASSQAGAGAGGAQYF. The CDR3 region has the DNA TGTGCCAGCAGCCAAGCCGGGGCGGGGGCCGGGGGAGCCCAGTACTTC. This chain joins TRBV4-2 and TRBJ2-5; tentative D call: TRBD2 (7 bases). From germline, CDR1 is LGHNA and CDR2 YNFKEQ. The CDR3 runs to 16 residues. The V end was cut by 1 base, the J end by 9 bases, with 21 bases between.

This sequence joins TRBV10-3 and TRBJ2-1, with 7 positions matching TRBD1. Germline trimming cut 1 base from V and 7 bases from J; bases unmatched to any gene: 4. CDR3 length equals 14 residues. Germline V lookup: CDR1 ENHRY, CDR2 SYGVKD. The chain's CDR3 is CAISEWQGENEQFF. CDR3 DNA: TGTGCCATCAGTGAGTGGCAGGGGGAAAATGAGCAGTTCTTC.

The V gene is TRBV28, the J gene TRBJ2-1; 11 bases agree with TRBD1. The germline V gene has CDR1 MDHEN and CDR2 SYDVKM. The CDR3 covers 14 residues. V lost 9 bases and J lost 3; bases outside the gene matches: 4. The CDR3: CASRGTGGYNEQFF. In DNA form, the CDR3 reads TGTGCCAGTCGCGGGACAGGGGGCTACAATGAGCAGTTCTTC.

The chain employs TRBV7-9 and TRBJ2-7; TRBD1 agrees at 9 bases. Trimming removed 8 bases from V and 0 bases from J; junction bases left unmatched: 20. The CDR3 is 19 amino acids. Germline-derived CDR1 and CDR2 are SEHNR and FQNEAQ (reference sequence). The CDR3 DNA sequence: TGTGCCAGCGAGAAAGGGGTCTTGGGGACAGGGCGAGACTCCTACGAGCAGTACTTC. It yields the protein CASEKGVLGTGRDSYEQYF. The variable domain in full, completed from reference TRBV7-9 and TRBJ2-7, reads DTGVSQNPRHKITKRGQNVTFRCDPISEHNRLYWYRQTLGQGPEFLTYFQNEAQLEKSRLLSDRFSAERPKGSFSTLEIQRTEQGDSAMYLCASEKGVLGTGRDSYEQYFGPGTRLTVT.

The V gene is TRBV30, the J gene TRBJ1-3; D remains ambiguous. Between the trimmed V and J ends, which lost 2 bases and 14 bases, there was a span of 13 bases. The CDR3 is 11 amino acids. The V gene's germline CDR1 is GTSNPN and CDR2 SVGIG (reference sequence). The CDR3: CAWSPSQQVYF. The CDR3, as DNA: TGTGCCTGGAGTCCGAGCCAGCAGGTATATTTT. Full variable domain (rest looked up from reference TRBV30 and TRBJ1-3): SQTIHQWPATLVQPVGSPLSLECTVEGTSNPNLYWYRQAAGRGLQLLFYSVGIGQISSEVPQNLSASRPQDRQFILSSKKLLLSDSGFYLCAWSPSQQVYFGEGSWLTVV.

V is TRBV5-4 and J is TRBJ1-4; 7 positions agree with TRBD1. With 4 bases clipped from V and 1 base from J, the junction kept 7 bases outside the gene matches. There are 16 residues in the CDR3. Germline values: CDR1 SGHNT, CDR2 YYREEE (reference sequence). This chain's CDR3 is CASSPGGRQTNEKLFF. The CDR3 region has the DNA TGTGCCAGCAGCCCAGGGGGTCGGCAAACTAATGAAAAACTGTTTTTT.

V is TRBV19 and J is TRBJ1-4; D ambiguous. Looked up from germline, CDR1 is LNHDA and CDR2 is SQIVND (reference sequence). V gave up 7 bases and J gave up 0 bases, with 9 bases separating them. This CDR3 spans 14 amino acids. The DNA of the CDR3 is TGTGCCAGTACCCCCACAGCAACTAATGAAAAACTGTTTTTT. Translating it yields CASTPTATNEKLFF.

The rearrangement joins TRBV6-5 to TRBJ1-1; 7 bases match TRBD1. CDR3 length: 15 residues. In germline, CDR1 is MNHEY, CDR2 SVGAGI. Trimming at V came to 7 bases and at J to 1 base, leaving 9 bases not matched to a gene. This CDR3 is CASTLRGGANTEAFF. CDR3 nucleotide sequence: TGTGCCAGCACCCTCAGAGGGGGCGCGAACACTGAAGCTTTCTTT.

The chain carries TRBV3-1 (or the pseudogene TRBV3-2) and TRBJ1-3; no definite D call. V lost 4 bases and J 0 bases, leaving 10 bases between the germline ends. The CDR3 runs to 15 residues. Germline CDR1 and CDR2: LGHDT and YNNKEL (reference sequence). CDR3 DNA sequence: TGTGCCAGCAGCCCAGCCGGGGACTCTGGAAACACCATATATTTT. Translating gives CASSPAGDSGNTIYF.

The table lists this clone with a count of one. The gene calls are TRBV5-4 and TRBJ2-2; D remains unclear. The V gene lost 3 bases and the J gene lost 2 bases, with 14 bases spanning the gap. The CDR3 is 16 residues long. Germline lookup yields CDR1 SGHNT and CDR2 YYREEE (reference sequence). The DNA for the CDR3 is TGTGCCAGCAGCTCCAAGACGGAGAGAAACACCGGGGAGCTGTTTTTT. Its protein is CASSSKTERNTGELFF.

This chain joins TRBV11-1 and TRBJ2-3; TRBD2 agrees at 11 bases. The CDR3 is made up of 16 amino acids. After removal of 5 bases from V and 2 bases from J, the junction contained 6 bases not matched to a gene. Germline CDR1 SGHAT, CDR2 FQDESV (reference sequence). This CDR3 reads CASSIGTSGYTDTQYF. CDR3 sequence (DNA): TGTGCCAGCAGCATAGGGACTAGCGGATACACAGATACGCAGTATTTT.

The chain recombines TRBV6-6 with TRBJ2-3, with D perhaps TRBD1 (5 bases). V was pared by 6 bases and J by 1 base, with 5 bases between. CDR3 length equals 12 residues. Germline CDR1 reads MNHNY; CDR2 reads SVGAGI (reference sequence). The CDR3 bases are TGTGCCAGCAGAGGGGGCACAGATACGCAGTATTTT. Its protein is CASRGGTDTQYF.

This clone was seen a single time. This rearrangement joins TRBV7-4 to TRBJ1-4, with D unclear. Germline V gives CDR1 SGHVT, CDR2 SQSDAQ. V lost 8 bases, J lost 7 bases, and 32 bases lay in between. The CDR3 spans 19 residues. The CDR3 nucleotides are TGTGCCAGCTACCATGGTCCCGGGATTTATTATTTGGATTGTGAAAAACTGTTTTTT. Its translation: CASYHGPGIYYLDCEKLFF.

This clone was seen only once. The chain combines TRBV2 with TRBJ1-4, with a possible D match to TRBD1 (6 bases). This CDR3 contains 12 residues. The V and J ends lost 6 bases and 7 bases respectively, with 9 bases between them. Germline CDR1 reads SNHLY; CDR2 reads FYNNEI. CDR3 loop: CASRDSFEKLFF. The CDR3 region has the DNA TGTGCCAGCAGGGACAGCTTTGAAAAACTGTTTTTT.

This clone has just one count. V is TRBV13 and J is TRBJ2-5; the D is unclear. CDR1 and CDR2 from the germline V gene are PRHDT and FYEKMQ (reference sequence). The V end lost 5 bases, the J end lost 1 base, and 11 bases lay between the germline ends. The CDR3 runs 14 residues. CDR3 residues: CASSHSELQETQYF. As DNA, the CDR3 is TGTGCCAGCAGCCATTCTGAGCTCCAAGAGACCCAGTACTTC.

This clone was detected once. The chain employs TRBV6-5 and TRBJ2-3; tentative D call: TRBD1 (5 bases). Trimming took 6 bases from V and 0 from J, leaving 10 bases between them. Germline CDR1 and CDR2: MNHEY and SVGAGI. This CDR3 spans 14 amino acids. CDR3 coding DNA: TGTGCCAGCAGACGACAGCTAAGCACAGATACGCAGTATTTT. It specifies CASRRQLSTDTQYF.